Reported below is one TCR beta chain. The sample belongs to a study of shared clonotypes between healthy human individuals. Germline V lookup: CDR1 KGHSH, CDR2 LQKENI. This CDR3 region has 15 residues. The germline V and J ends were trimmed by 6 bases and 0 bases, with 15 bases remaining between them. TCRdb keeps only in-frame clones here, not all; method: immunoSEQ multiplex PCR. Among 2 million to 2.5 million clones, roughly 94% were seen once, and the ten largest hold under 0.15%. This receptor was identified in a man younger than 35 in good health. The V gene is TRBV18, the J gene TRBJ2-7; D perhaps matches TRBD2 (6 bases). The sample taken for sequencing was naive CD4+ T cells sorted from blood. Documented subset: CD45RA+ positively selected. The CDR3 coding sequence is TGTGCCAGCTCCCGCGGGACCGAGTACTCCTACGAGCAGTACTTC. Amino acids: CASSRGTEYSYEQYF.